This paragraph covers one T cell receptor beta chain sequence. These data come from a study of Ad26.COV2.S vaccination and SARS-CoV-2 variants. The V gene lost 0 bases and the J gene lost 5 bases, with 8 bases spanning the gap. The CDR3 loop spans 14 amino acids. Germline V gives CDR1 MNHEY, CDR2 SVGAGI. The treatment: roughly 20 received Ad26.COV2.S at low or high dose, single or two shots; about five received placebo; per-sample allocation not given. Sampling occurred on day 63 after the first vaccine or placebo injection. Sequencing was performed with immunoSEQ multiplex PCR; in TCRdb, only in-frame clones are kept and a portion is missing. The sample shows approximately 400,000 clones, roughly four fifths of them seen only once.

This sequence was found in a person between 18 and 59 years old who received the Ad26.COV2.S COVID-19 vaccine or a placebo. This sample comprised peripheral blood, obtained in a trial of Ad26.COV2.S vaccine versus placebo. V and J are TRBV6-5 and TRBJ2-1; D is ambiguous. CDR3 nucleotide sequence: TGTGCCAGCAGTTACTCGTCTACCAACAATGAGCAGTTCTTC. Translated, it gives CASSYSSTNNEQFF.